This entry lists 5 T cell receptor beta chains sequenced from one sample in a study of blood T cell repertoires in COVID-19. Only in-frame clones appear in the TCRdb table, and some are missing; sequencing was by immunoSEQ multiplex PCR. This table has 150,000 to 200,000 clones, over 75% appearing once. The specimen was peripheral blood. All receptors derive from a person aged 65-85 years with COVID-19, enrolled during active disease.

The chain is built from TRBV3-1 (or the pseudogene TRBV3-2) and TRBJ1-2; D gene uncertain. The germline V and J ends were trimmed by 6 bases and 9 bases, with 14 bases remaining between them. The CDR3 is made up of 12 amino acids. Germline loops: CDR1 LGHDT, CDR2 YNNKEL (reference sequence). CDR3: CASSPDFRSYTF. Here the CDR3 DNA reads TGTGCCAGCAGTCCTGACTTTAGGAGCTACACCTTC.

The chain has TRBV7-8 and TRBJ1-5; D ambiguous. Germline CDR1 is SGHVS and CDR2 is FQNEAQ. This CDR3 is built from 15 residues. V dropped 5 bases and J dropped 1 base, with 12 bases sitting between them. This CDR3 reads CASSPRTGSNQPQHF. CDR3 in DNA: TGTGCCAGCAGCCCGCGGACGGGGAGCAATCAGCCCCAGCATTTT.

This clone was counted once. CDR3 residues: CASSEGTGVMQPQHF. CDR3 bases: TGTGCCAGCAGTGAAGGGACAGGGGTTATGCAGCCCCAGCATTTT. This rearrangement joins TRBV2 to TRBJ1-5, with 9 bases identical to TRBD1. The CDR3 sequence is 15 residues long. CDR1 is SNHLY, CDR2 FYNNEI, per germline. After removal of 1 base from V and 7 bases from J, the junction contained 5 bases not matched to a gene.

The CDR3 protein is CASSPGSTDTQYF. The CDR3 DNA is TGCGCCAGCAGCCCAGGAAGCACAGATACGCAGTATTTT. The genes are TRBV4-1 and TRBJ2-3; D is uncertain. Between the trimmed V and J ends, which lost 4 bases and 0 bases, there was a span of 5 bases. The germline gives CDR1 MGHRA, CDR2 YSYEKL. The CDR3 has 13 amino acids.

The CDR3 sequence is CASSQAVIKVNEKLFF. For the CDR3, the DNA is TGTGCCAGCAGCCAAGCAGTGATAAAAGTTAATGAAAAACTGTTTTTT. The chain is built from TRBV4-2 and TRBJ1-4; D call uncertain. Germline-derived CDR1 and CDR2 are LGHNA and YNFKEQ. There are 16 residues in the CDR3. The germline V and J ends were trimmed by 1 base and 4 bases, with 13 bases remaining between them.